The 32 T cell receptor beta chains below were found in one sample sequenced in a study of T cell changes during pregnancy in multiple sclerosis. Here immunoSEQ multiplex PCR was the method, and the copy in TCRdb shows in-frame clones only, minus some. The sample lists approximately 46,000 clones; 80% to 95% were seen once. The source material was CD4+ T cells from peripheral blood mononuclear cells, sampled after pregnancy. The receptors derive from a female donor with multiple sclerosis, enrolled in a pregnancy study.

This CDR3 is CASSISWTGVDEQYF. The CDR3 nucleotides read TGTGCCAGCAGCATATCCTGGACAGGGGTTGACGAGCAGTACTTC. The chain combines TRBV21-1 with TRBJ2-7; TRBD1, the table's D call, lacks a check against the DNA. TRBV21-1 counts as a pseudogene. The CDR3 sequence is 15 residues long.

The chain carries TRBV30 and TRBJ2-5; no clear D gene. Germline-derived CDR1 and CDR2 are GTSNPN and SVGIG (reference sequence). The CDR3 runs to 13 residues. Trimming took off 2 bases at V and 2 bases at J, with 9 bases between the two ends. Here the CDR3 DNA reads TGTGCCTGGAGTCGGCGGTTACAAGAGACCCAGTACTTC. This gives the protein CAWSRRLQETQYF.

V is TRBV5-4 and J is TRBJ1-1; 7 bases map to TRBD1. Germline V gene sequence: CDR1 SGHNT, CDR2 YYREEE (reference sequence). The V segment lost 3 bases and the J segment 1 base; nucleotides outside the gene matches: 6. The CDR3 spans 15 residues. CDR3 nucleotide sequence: TGTGCCAGCAGCTGGGGACGGACAGGGAACACTGAAGCTTTCTTT. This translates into CASSWGRTGNTEAFF.

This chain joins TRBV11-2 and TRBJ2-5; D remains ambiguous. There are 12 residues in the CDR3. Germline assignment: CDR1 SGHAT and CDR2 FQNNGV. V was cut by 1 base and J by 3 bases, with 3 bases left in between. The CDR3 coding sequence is TGTGCCAGCAGCTTAGTAAAAGAGACCCAGTACTTC. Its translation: CASSLVKETQYF.

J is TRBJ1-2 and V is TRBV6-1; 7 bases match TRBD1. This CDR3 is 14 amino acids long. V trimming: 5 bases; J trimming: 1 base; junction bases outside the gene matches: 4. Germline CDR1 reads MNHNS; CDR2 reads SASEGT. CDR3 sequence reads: CASSLDRVNYGYTF. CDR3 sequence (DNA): TGTGCCAGCAGTTTAGACAGGGTTAACTATGGCTACACCTTC.

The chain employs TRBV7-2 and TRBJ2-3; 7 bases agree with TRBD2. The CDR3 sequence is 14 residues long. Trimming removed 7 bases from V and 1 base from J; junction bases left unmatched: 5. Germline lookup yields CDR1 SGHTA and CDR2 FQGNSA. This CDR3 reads CASTLTSGTDTQYF. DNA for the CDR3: TGTGCCAGCACCCTCACTAGCGGCACAGATACGCAGTATTTT.

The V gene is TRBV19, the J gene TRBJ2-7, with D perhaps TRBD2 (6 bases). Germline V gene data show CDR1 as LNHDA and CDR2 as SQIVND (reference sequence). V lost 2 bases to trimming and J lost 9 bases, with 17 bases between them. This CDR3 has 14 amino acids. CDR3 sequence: CASSILGDSTGQYF. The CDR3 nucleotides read TGTGCCAGTAGTATATTGGGGGACTCCACGGGGCAGTACTTC.

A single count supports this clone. In nucleotides, the CDR3 is TGTGCCTGGAGTGTACTTGACCAGGGCCTCTATAGCAATCAGCCCCAGCATTTT. This gives the protein CAWSVLDQGLYSNQPQHF. This rearrangement joins TRBV30 to TRBJ1-5, with a possible D match to TRBD1 (5 bases). The CDR3 is 18 amino acids. The germline V and J ends were trimmed by 0 bases and 0 bases, with 18 bases remaining between them. Germline V gene data show CDR1 as GTSNPN and CDR2 as SVGIG (reference sequence).

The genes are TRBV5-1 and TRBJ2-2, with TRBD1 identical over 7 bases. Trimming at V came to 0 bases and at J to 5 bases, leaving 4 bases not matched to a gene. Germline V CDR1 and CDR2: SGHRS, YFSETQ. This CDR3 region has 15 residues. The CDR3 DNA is TGCGCCAGCAGCTTGGAACAGGGGAATACCGGGGAGCTGTTTTTT. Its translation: CASSLEQGNTGELFF.

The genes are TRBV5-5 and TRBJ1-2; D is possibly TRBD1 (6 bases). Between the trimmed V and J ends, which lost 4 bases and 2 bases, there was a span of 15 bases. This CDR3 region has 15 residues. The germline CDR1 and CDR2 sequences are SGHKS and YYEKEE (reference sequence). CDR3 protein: CASSVSGDPNYGYTF. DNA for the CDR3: TGTGCCAGCAGCGTCTCAGGGGATCCCAACTATGGCTACACCTTC.

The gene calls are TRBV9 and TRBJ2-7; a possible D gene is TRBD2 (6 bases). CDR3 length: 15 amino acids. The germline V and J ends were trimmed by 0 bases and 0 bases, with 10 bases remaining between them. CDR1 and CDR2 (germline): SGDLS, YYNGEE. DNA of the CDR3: TGTGCCAGCAGCGTAGAGGAGGGTAGCTCCTACGAGCAGTACTTC. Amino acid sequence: CASSVEEGSSYEQYF.

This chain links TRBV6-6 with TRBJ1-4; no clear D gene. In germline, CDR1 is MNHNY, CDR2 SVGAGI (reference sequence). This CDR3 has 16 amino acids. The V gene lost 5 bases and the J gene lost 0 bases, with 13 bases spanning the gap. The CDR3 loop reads CASSRRLHATNEKLFF. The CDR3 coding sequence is TGTGCCAGCAGTCGCCGTTTACACGCAACTAATGAAAAACTGTTTTTT.

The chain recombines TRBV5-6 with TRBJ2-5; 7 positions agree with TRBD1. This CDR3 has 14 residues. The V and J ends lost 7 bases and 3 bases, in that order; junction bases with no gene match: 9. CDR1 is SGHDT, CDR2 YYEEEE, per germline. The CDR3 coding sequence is TGTGCCAGCCACTCGTGGCAGGGGGAAGAGACCCAGTACTTC. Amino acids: CASHSWQGEETQYF.

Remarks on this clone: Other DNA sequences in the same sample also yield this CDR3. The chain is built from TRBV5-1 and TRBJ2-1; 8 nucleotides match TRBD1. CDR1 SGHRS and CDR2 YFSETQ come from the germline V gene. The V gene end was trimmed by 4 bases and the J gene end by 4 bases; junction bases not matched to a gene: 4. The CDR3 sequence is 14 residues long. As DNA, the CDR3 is TGCGCCAGCAGCGGACGACAGGGGTACAATGAGCAGTTCTTC. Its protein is CASSGRQGYNEQFF.

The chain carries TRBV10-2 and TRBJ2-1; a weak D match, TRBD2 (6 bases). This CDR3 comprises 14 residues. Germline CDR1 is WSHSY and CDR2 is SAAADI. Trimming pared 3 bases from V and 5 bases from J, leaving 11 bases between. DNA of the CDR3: TGCGCCAGCAGTGAAAAGGGCGGGAACAATGAGCAGTTCTTC. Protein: CASSEKGGNNEQFF.

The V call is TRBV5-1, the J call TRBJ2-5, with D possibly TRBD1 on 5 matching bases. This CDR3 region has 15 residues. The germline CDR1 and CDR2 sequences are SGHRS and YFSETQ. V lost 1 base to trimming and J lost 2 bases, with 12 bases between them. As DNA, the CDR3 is TGCGCCAGCAGCTTGATGAACAGGCTACAAGAGACCCAGTACTTC. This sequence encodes CASSLMNRLQETQYF.

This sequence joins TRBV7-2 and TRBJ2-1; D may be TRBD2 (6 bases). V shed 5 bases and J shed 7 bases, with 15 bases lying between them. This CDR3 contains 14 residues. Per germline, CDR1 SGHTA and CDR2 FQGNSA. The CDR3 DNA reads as TGTGCCAGCAGCCCCCGGGACTTAAGTAATGAGCAGTTCTTC. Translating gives CASSPRDLSNEQFF.

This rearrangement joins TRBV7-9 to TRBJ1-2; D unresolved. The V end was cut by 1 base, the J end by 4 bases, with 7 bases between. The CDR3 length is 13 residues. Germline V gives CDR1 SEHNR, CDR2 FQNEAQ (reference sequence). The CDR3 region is CASSLVAGYGYTF. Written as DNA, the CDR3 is TGTGCCAGCAGCTTAGTGGCAGGCTATGGCTACACCTTC.

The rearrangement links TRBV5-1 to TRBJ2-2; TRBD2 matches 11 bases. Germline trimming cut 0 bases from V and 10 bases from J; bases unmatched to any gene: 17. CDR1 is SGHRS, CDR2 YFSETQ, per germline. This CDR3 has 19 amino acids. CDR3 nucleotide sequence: TGCGCCAGCAGCTTGGCCCCGACAGGGACTAGCGGAAGCAGGGCGGAGCTGTTTTTT. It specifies CASSLAPTGTSGSRAELFF.

The CDR3, as DNA: TGTGCCAGCAGCTTGGCCCGGGGAGGCGAAGGAGAGACCCAGTACTTC. Its protein is CASSLARGGEGETQYF. This rearrangement joins TRBV5-4 to TRBJ2-5; possible D gene TRBD2, 6 bases. Germline CDR1 and CDR2: SGHNT and YYREEE (reference sequence). This CDR3 spans 16 amino acids. V was pared by 0 bases and J by 4 bases, with 16 bases between.

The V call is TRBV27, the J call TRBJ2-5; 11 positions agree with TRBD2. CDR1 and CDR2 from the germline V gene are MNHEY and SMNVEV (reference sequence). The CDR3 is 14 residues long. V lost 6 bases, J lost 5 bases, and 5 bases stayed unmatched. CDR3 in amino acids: CASRLAGGRETQYF. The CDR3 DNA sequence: TGTGCCAGCAGGCTAGCGGGAGGACGGGAGACCCAGTACTTC.

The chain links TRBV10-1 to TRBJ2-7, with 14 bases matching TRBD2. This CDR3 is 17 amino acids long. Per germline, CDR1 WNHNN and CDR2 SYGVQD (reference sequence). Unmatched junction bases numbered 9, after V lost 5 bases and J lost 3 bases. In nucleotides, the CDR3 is TGCGCCAGCAGTTCGACATCGGGACTAGCGGGAGTCTACGAGCAGTACTTC. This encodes CASSSTSGLAGVYEQYF.

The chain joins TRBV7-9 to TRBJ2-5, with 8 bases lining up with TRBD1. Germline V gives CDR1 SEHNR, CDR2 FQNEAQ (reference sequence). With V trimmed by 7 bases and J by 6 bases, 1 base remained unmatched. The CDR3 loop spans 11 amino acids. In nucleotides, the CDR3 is TGTGCCAGCACAGGGGGCAAGACCCAGTACTTC. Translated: CASTGGKTQYF.

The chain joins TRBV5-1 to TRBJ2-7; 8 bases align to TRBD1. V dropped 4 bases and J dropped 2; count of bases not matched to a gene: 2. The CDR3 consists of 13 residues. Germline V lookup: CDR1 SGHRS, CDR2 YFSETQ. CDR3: CASSPQGAYEQYF. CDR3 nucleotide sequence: TGCGCCAGCAGCCCACAGGGGGCCTACGAGCAGTACTTC.

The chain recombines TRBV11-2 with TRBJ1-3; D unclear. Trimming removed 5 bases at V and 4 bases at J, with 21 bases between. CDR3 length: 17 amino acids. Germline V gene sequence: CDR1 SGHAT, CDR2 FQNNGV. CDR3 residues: CASSPSPRGERGNTIYF. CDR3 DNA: TGTGCCAGCAGCCCCTCCCCGCGGGGTGAAAGGGGAAACACCATATATTTT.

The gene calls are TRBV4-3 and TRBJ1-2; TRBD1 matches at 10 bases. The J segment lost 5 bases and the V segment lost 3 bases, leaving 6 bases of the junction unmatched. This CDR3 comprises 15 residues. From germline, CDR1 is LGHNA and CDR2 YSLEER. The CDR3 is CASSQGTGDGYGYTF. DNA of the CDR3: TGCGCCAGCAGCCAGGGGACAGGGGATGGGTATGGCTACACCTTC.

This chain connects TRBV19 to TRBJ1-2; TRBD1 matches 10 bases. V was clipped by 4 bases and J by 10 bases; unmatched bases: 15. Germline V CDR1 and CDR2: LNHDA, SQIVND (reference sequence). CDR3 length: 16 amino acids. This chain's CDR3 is CASSNPRQGAREDYTF. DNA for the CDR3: TGTGCCAGTAGTAATCCCCGACAGGGGGCGAGAGAAGACTACACCTTC.

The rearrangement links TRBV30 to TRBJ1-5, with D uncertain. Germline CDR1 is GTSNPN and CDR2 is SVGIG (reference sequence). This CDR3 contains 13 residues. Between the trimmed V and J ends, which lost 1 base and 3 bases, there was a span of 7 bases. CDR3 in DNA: TGTGCCTGGAGTGCCGGGGACAATCAGCCCCAGCATTTT. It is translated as CAWSAGDNQPQHF.

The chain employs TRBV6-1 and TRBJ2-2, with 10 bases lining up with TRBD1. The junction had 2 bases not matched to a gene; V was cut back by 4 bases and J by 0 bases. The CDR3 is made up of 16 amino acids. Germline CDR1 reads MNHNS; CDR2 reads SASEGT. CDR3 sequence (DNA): TGTGCCAGCAGTGCCGGACAGGGGGCGAACACCGGGGAGCTGTTTTTT. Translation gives CASSAGQGANTGELFF.

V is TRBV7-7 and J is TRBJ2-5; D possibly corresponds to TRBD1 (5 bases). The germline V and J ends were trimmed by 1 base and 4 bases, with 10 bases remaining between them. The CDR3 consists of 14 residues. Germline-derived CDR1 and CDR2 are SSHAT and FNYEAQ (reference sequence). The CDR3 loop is CASSLGVGVETQYF. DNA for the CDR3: TGTGCCAGCAGCTTAGGTGTAGGGGTAGAGACCCAGTACTTC.

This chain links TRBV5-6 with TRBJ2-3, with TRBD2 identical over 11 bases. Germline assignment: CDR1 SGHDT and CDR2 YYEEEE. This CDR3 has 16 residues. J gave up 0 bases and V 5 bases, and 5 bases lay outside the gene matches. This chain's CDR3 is CASSSLAGGSTDTQYF. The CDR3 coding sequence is TGTGCCAGCAGTTCTCTAGCGGGGGGTAGCACAGATACGCAGTATTTT.

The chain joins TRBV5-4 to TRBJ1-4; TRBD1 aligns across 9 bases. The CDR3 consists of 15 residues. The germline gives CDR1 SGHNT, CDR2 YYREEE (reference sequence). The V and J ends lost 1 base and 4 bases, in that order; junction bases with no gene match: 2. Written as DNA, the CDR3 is TGTGCCAGCAGCTTGTCGGGACAGGGTAATGAAAAACTGTTTTTT. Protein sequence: CASSLSGQGNEKLFF.